The next 2 T cell receptor beta chains were all read from a single sample in a study of blood T cell repertoires in COVID-19. Sequenced by immunoSEQ multiplex PCR; TCRdb stores in-frame clones only, minus some. The sample lists 95,000 to 150,000 clones, about 85% occurring once. Input material: peripheral blood. The origin of the receptors is a man at least 80 years old with active or convalescent COVID-19.

This chain joins TRBV2 and TRBJ2-7; 7 nucleotides agree with TRBD1. This CDR3 has 15 residues. The J segment lost 2 bases and the V segment lost 9 bases, leaving 13 bases of the junction unmatched. The germline gives CDR1 SNHLY, CDR2 FYNNEI. The CDR3 sequence: CASKPRQGPTYEQYF. The CDR3 DNA follows: TGTGCCAGTAAGCCCAGACAGGGACCCACCTACGAGCAGTACTTC. The full variable domain, with the rest looked up from reference TRBV2 and TRBJ2-7, is EPEVTQTPSHQVTQMGQEVILRCVPISNHLYFYWYRQILGQKVEFLVSFYNNEISEKSEIFDDQFSVERPDGSNFTLKIRSTKLEDSAMYFCASKPRQGPTYEQYFGPGTRLTVT.

V is TRBV6-5 and J is TRBJ1-1, with 7 bases that match TRBD1. Trimming took 2 bases from V and 4 from J; bases not matched to a gene: 4. The CDR3 runs 14 residues. Germline V gene lookup returns CDR1 MNHEY and CDR2 SVGAGI. The DNA for the CDR3 is TGTGCCAGCAGTTACGATCCAGGGGGCACTGAAGCTTTCTTT. This sequence encodes CASSYDPGGTEAFF.